What follows is one T cell receptor beta chain and its context. Its antigen remains unidentified. No base-level quality is on record; no much larger clone is a single base apart. CDR1 DFQATT and CDR2 SNEGSKA are derived from the germline V gene (reference sequence). Spanning cysteine to phenylalanine, the CDR3 consists of 17 amino acids. Only the CDR3 part of the read is kept: 51 bases, read in frame from the first base. At the junction V is shortened by 1 base and J by 4 bases; bases outside the gene matches: 13. The record originates from a study of regulatory T cells in long-lasting Graves disease (TCRdb year 2021). With respect to the entire study: Newly diagnosed Graves' disease patients had taken antithyroid drugs for less than 3 months. This study used TCR sequencing and RNA sequencing of peripheral blood to compare persistent Graves' disease patients against newly diagnosed Graves' disease patients. The study was registered as a clinical trial and conducted in China. A total of around 35 samples underwent TCR sequencing: around 13 from persistent and some 20 from newly diagnosed Graves' disease patients. Study-wide findings and limitations: The authors acknowledged the small sample size as a limitation that may reduce accuracy. Peripheral blood alone was examined, since thyroid tissue, which constituted the primary lesion, could not be accessed. Sequencing and analysis were restricted to the TCR beta chain. A larger number of public clonotypes was shared among persistent patients (more than 2,500) than among newly diagnosed patients (more than 850). Persistent disease showed preferential use of TRBV28, TRBJ1-2 and TRBJ2-5, whereas newly diagnosed disease favored TRBV20-1 and TRBJ2-1. Compared with newly diagnosed patients, patients with persistent Graves' disease had lower TCR Shannon entropy and fewer highly expanded clones, which suggests clonal expansion.

Library preparation employed multiplex PCR. TCRdb lists the instrument as Illumina HiSeq 4000. TCR beta libraries were built with iRepertoire HTBI primers and Arm-PCR amplification of CDR3 regions. Before sequencing, the PCR products went through gel purification. Concerning the study's data processing: Gene usage analysis of CDR3 amino acid clonotypes used the roughly 60 TRBV and around 13 TRBJ segments found across samples. Filtered high-quality paired reads were merged into contigs using COPE and FqMerger. Contigs were aligned with BLAST to IMGT TRBV, TRBD and TRBJ reference genes, and CDR3 was defined per IMGT. Any clonotype with a frequency above 0.1% was classified as a highly expanded clone. Repertoire diversity was measured by Shannon entropy, and V-J evenness by the Gini coefficient. A clonotype was considered public if more than one individual shared it. TCRdb trimmed public reads at Q25 via fastp, called clones via MiXCR and kept in-frame beta chains. Merged by CDR3 protein, the rows form single entries marked with the most common genes and DNA. In this record, the V and J calls reflect TCRdb's handling and not the investigators' own analysis. The sample table lists about 320,000 distinct CDR3 sequences, about a sixth of them with a count of one. Around 37% of the sample belongs to the ten largest clones.

Interpreted using the paper, the time point label stands for: newly diagnosed GD, antithyroid drugs for less than 3 months. For both TCR sequencing and RNA sequencing, RNA was extracted from PBMCs in TRIzol. Graves' disease was diagnosed according to American Thyroid Association guidelines. Patients for the study were recruited at an endocrinology department in Xi'an, China. Each patient gave approximately 10 milliliters of peripheral blood, collected in an EDTA anticoagulant tube. Ficoll Paque Plus density gradient separation was used to isolate PBMCs, and no further T cell sorting was done. An Agilent 2100 Bioanalyzer and agarose gel were used to check RNA quality, and a NanoDrop 2000 was used to measure RNA concentration.

The sequence was obtained from a female donor with Graves disease. Rearrangement joined TRBV20-1 to TRBJ2-7; 10 junctional bases match TRBD2. Material: peripheral blood mononuclear cells (PBMCs), obtained at new diagnosis, from a patient treated with antithyroid drugs. The CDR3 region reads CSARAPGGGSGRYEQYF. Here is the DNA: TGCAGTGCTAGAGCCCCGGGGGGGGGTAGCGGGAGGTACGAGCAGTACTTC.